These T cell receptor beta chains were read from a single sample in a study of TIL therapy for anti-PD-1-resistant metastatic lung cancer. TCRdb's copy holds only in-frame clones and misses some; the assay was immunoSEQ multiplex PCR. The sample contains tens of thousands of clones, about two thirds of which appear only once. The specimen comprised tumor tissue, sampled at baseline. These TCRs come from a person between 25 and 80 years old with non-small cell lung cancer. Each CDR3 is given with its conserved first and last residue. A D gene is named only where the DNA matches it firmly. Size is omitted from some rows. Given values are once, few, many or a class for expanded clones.

cdr3_aa | cdr3_nt | v_call | clone_size | d_call | j_call
CASSPTPRYGYTF | TGTGCCAGCAGCCCTACCCCGCGCTATGGCTACACCTTC | TRBV21-1 | once | NA | TRBJ1-2
CASSEERVNNSPLHF | TGTGCCAGCAGTGAAGAACGGGTTAATAATTCACCCCTCCACTTT | TRBV2 | NA | NA | TRBJ1-6
CAWSLISGEKLFF | TGTGCCTGGAGTCTCATCTCAGGTGAAAAACTGTTTTTT | TRBV30 | NA | NA | TRBJ1-4
CASSIGQGLRDTQYF | TGTGCCAGTAGTATCGGTCAGGGACTCCGGGATACGCAGTATTTT | TRBV19 | NA | NA | TRBJ2-3
CASSLIREGLCEQYF | TGTGCCAGCAGCTTGATTCGGGAGGGCCTTTGCGAGCAGTACTTC | TRBV5-4 | many | TRBD2 | TRBJ2-7
CASSSINLGNIQYF | TGTGCCAGCAGCTCCATCAATTTAGGAAACATTCAGTACTTC | TRBV5-4 | few | NA | TRBJ2-4
CAWSSAGWTEAFF | TGTGCCTGGAGTTCCGCAGGGTGGACTGAAGCTTTCTTT | TRBV30 | NA | NA | TRBJ1-1
CASVGVGTEAFF | TGCGCCAGCGTCGGAGTAGGGACTGAAGCTTTCTTT | TRBV5-1 | NA | NA | TRBJ1-1
CASTRTQRLAGATDTQYF | TGTGCCAGTACCCGGACCCAAAGACTAGCGGGAGCTACAGATACGCAGTATTTT | TRBV19 | NA | TRBD2 | TRBJ2-3
CASSLGLVGGTYEQYF | TGTGCCAGCAGCTTAGGTTTGGTAGGGGGAACCTACGAGCAGTACTTC | TRBV11-1 | NA | NA | TRBJ2-7
CASSPTSGGRYEQYF | TGTGCCAGCAGCCCCACTAGCGGGGGTCGCTACGAGCAGTACTTC | TRBV7-8 | NA | TRBD2 | TRBJ2-7
CASTFRGETQYF | TGTGCCAGCACTTTCAGGGGAGAGACCCAGTACTTC | TRBV28 | NA | NA | TRBJ2-5
CASSDTDTQYF | TGTGCCAGCAGCGACACAGATACGCAGTATTTT | TRBV6-5 | once | NA | TRBJ2-3
CASSLNPGELFF | TGTGCCAGCAGCTTAAATCCCGGGGAGCTGTTTTTT | TRBV11-2 | few | NA | TRBJ2-2